These 12 T cell receptor beta chains share one sample of origin, sequenced in a study of tissue T cells after allogeneic stem cell transplantation. Clones were sequenced by immunoSEQ multiplex PCR, and TCRdb holds only the in-frame ones, with some missing. The sample has some 6,000 clones, approximately 51% seen once; the top ten hold approximately 37%. Time point: mouse harvest day 14 after allogeneic transplant. Each mouse received 10^7 T-cell-depleted marrow cells plus 10^6 splenic CD5+ T cells by tail vein. Sequenced sample: gut tissue. The origin of the receptors is a female BALB/c mouse given C57BL/6 T cells with graft-versus-host disease after an allogeneic hematopoietic cell transplant.

On this clone itself: The gene symbols are mouse symbols. The DNA ends 1 residue before the CDR3 does, and the rest of the CDR3 is filled in from the germline J gene. This rearrangement joins TRBV16 to TRBJ2-5; 9 bases align to TRBD1. The J segment lost 6 bases and the V segment lost 5 bases, leaving 3 bases of the junction unmatched. This CDR3 has 13 residues. Germline loops: CDR1 SGHSA, CDR2 FRNQAP. This CDR3 is CASSPQGADTQYF. The covered CDR3 bases are TGTGCAAGCAGCCCACAGGGGGCCGACACCCAGTAC.

This clone has a handful of counts. Gene labels here are mouse ones. The read finishes 1 residue shy of the CDR3 end, and the germline J gene is used to complete it. The chain couples TRBV3 to TRBJ1-4; TRBD1 agrees at 8 bases. V gave up 3 bases and J gave up 7 bases; unmatched junction bases: 7. Germline lookup yields CDR1 SNHLY and CDR2 FYNGKV (reference sequence). The CDR3 has 15 amino acids. CDR3 residues: CASSFTGGSGERLFF. The CDR3 bases that were read are TGTGCCAGCAGCTTCACAGGGGGATCGGGCGAAAGATTATTT.

Worth noting for this clone: Genes and germline come from the mouse. The read gets to within 1 residue of the CDR3 end, and the germline J gene fills in the rest. Other DNA sequences within the sample encode an identical CDR3. V and J are TRBV26 and TRBJ2-5, with D possibly being TRBD1 (7 bases). V shed 3 bases and J shed 6 bases, with 10 bases lying between them. From germline, CDR1 is KGHPV and CDR2 FQNQEV (reference sequence). The CDR3 consists of 13 residues. The CDR3 here is CASSLRGQDTQYF. The part of the CDR3 DNA that was read is TGTGCCAGCAGTCTAAGGGGGCAGGACACCCAGTAC.

This clone is medium-sized in the sample. Genes and germline come from the mouse. The read halts 1 residue ahead of the CDR3 end, with the missing end drawn from the germline J gene. This chain connects TRBV13-3 to TRBJ2-5; a possible D gene is TRBD1 (5 bases). This CDR3 is 13 amino acids long. Germline CDR1 NNHDY, CDR2 SYVADS. Trimming took off 2 bases at V and 2 bases at J, with 6 bases between the two ends. This chain's CDR3 is CASSDDSQDTQYF. The sequenced CDR3 bases are TGTGCCAGCAGTGACGACAGCCAAGACACCCAGTAC.

Regarding this clone: Genes here carry mouse names. The read falls 1 residue short of the CDR3 end, and the missing part is taken from the germline J gene. The rearrangement links TRBV1 to TRBJ1-6; TRBD1 might be the D (6 bases). TRBJ1-6 is flagged as an ORF with uncertain function. This CDR3 is built from 17 residues. V was trimmed by 0 bases and J by 2 bases, leaving 11 bases between them. CDR1 is NSQYPW and CDR2 is LRSPGD in the germline V gene (reference sequence). The part of the CDR3 DNA that was read is TGCACCTGCAGTGCAGAACAGGGAAGGGCCTATAATTCGCCCCTCTAC. Protein sequence: CTCSAEQGRAYNSPLY. The whole CDR3 protein reads CTCSAEQGRAYNSPLYF.

In its sample, this clone was seen a few times. Genes here carry mouse names. With the read ending 1 residue before the CDR3 end, the germline J gene is used to fill in that end. V is TRBV19 and J is TRBJ2-7; possible D gene TRBD2, 5 bases. The CDR3 is 14 residues long. CDR1 and CDR2 (germline): FNHDT, SITEND (reference sequence). Trimming took 1 base from V and 2 from J, leaving 10 bases between them. CDR3 sequence reads: CASSIKGGAYEQYF. CDR3 DNA (partial): TGTGCCAGCAGTATAAAGGGTGGGGCCTATGAACAGTAC.

About this clone itself: These gene names are mouse names. Sequencing ends 1 residue short of the CDR3 end; the germline J gene provides the rest. This chain links TRBV26 with TRBJ1-1; D may be TRBD1 (5 bases). Germline values: CDR1 KGHPV, CDR2 FQNQEV (reference sequence). V lost 6 bases, J lost 2 bases, and 7 bases lay in between. This CDR3 spans 12 amino acids. CDR3 sequence reads: CASRGLNTEVFF. The DNA read from the CDR3 is TGTGCCAGCAGGGGACTTAACACAGAAGTCTTC. The full variable domain, rest sourced from reference TRBV26 and TRBJ1-1, is NSKVIQTPRYLVKGQGQKAKMRCIPEKGHPVVFWYQQNKNNEFKFLINFQNQEVLQQIDMTEKRFSAECPSNSPCSLEIQSSEAGDSALYLCASRGLNTEVFFGKGTRLTVV.

In its sample, this clone was seen a few times. The gene names here belong to mouse. The read stops 1 residue short of the end of the CDR3; the missing end is completed from the germline J gene. V and J are TRBV2 and TRBJ1-4; possible D gene TRBD1, 6 bases. The CDR3 length is 15 residues. V shed 0 bases and J shed 2 bases, with 7 bases lying between them. Germline CDR1 LGHNA, CDR2 YSYQKL. Incomplete CDR3 DNA: TGTGCCAGCAGCCAAGAAGGGGGGTCCAACGAAAGATTATTT. It specifies CASSQEGGSNERLF. The entire CDR3 is CASSQEGGSNERLFF.

Details on this clone: Gene names denote mouse genes. The CDR3 is cut off 1 residue early in the read; its end comes from the germline J gene. The genes are TRBV26 and TRBJ2-5; 12 nucleotides agree with TRBD2. The germline V gene encodes CDR1 KGHPV and CDR2 FQNQEV (reference sequence). The CDR3 runs to 15 residues. The trim removed 3 bases at V and 5 bases at J, leaving 3 bases unmatched. This chain's CDR3 is CASSLGTGGSDTQYF. Partial CDR3 DNA: TGTGCCAGCAGTCTTGGGACTGGGGGGTCAGACACCCAGTAC.

A remark on this clone: Gene names are mouse gene names. The read comes to an end 1 residue before the CDR3 does, leaving the germline J gene to fill in the end. This rearrangement joins TRBV23 to TRBJ1-3; TRBD1, the table's D call, lacks a check against the DNA. Germline CDR1 and CDR2: KGHTA and FQNQQP. The CDR3 sequence is 13 residues long. This chain's CDR3 is CSSSQPQGGTLYF. CDR3 DNA (partial): TGCTCCAGCAGTCAGCCACAGGGAGGTACGCTCTAT.

The sample holds a few counts of this clone. Gene names and germline match the mouse. The CDR3 end lies 1 residue beyond the end of the read and is filled in from the germline J gene. The rearrangement links TRBV26 to TRBJ2-7, with 7 bases matching TRBD1. Germline V gene sequence: CDR1 KGHPV, CDR2 FQNQEV (reference sequence). CDR3 length: 12 amino acids. With 2 bases clipped from V and 6 bases from J, the junction kept 1 base outside the gene matches. The covered CDR3 bases are TGTGCCAGCAGTCTGCACAGGGGTGAACAGTAC. Its protein product is CASSLHRGEQY. Given in full, the CDR3 is CASSLHRGEQYF.

With respect to this clone: Gene names refer to mouse genes. The observed sequence ends 1 residue before the CDR3 terminus, with the missing tail filled in from the germline J gene. The rearrangement uses TRBV23 and TRBJ2-7; the table's D call, TRBD2, has no DNA check behind it. This CDR3 region has 16 residues. In germline, CDR1 is KGHTA, CDR2 FQNQQP. The part of the CDR3 DNA that was read is TGCTCCAGCAGTCAATCGTCTGGGGGGAGCTCCTATGAACAGTAC. As protein: CSSSQSSGGSSYEQY. The CDR3 as a whole reads CSSSQSSGGSSYEQYF.